These 14 T cell receptor beta chains came from one sample sequenced in a study of kidney transplant recipient with SARS-CoV-2 infection. Each CDR3 protein gets one entry after TCRdb re-called the reads with MiXCR. The sample consists of 200,000 to 300,000 distinct CDR3 sequences, 25% to 35% of them appearing once. The sequences come from a blood sample, collected at baseline and between days 110 and 120 from a kidney transplant recipient. The receptor set was obtained from a male patient aged 30 to 40 who had COVID-19 and was a kidney transplant recipient. Some of the T cells might come from the graft donor.

The table lists this clonotype with a few counts. This chain joins TRBV27 and TRBJ2-1; 9 bases agree with TRBD2. Per germline, CDR1 MNHEY and CDR2 SMNVEV (reference sequence). The J segment lost 6 bases and the V segment lost 5 bases, leaving 8 bases of the junction unmatched. The CDR3 has 15 residues. CDR3 amino acids: CASSGWTSEGNEQFF. The CDR3, as DNA: TGTGCCAGCAGTGGCTGGACTAGCGAGGGCAATGAGCAGTTCTTC.

This clonotype was observed many times. The chain couples TRBV19 to TRBJ1-1; 7 bases are shared with TRBD1. This CDR3 region has 13 residues. CDR1 LNHDA and CDR2 SQIVND come from the germline V gene (reference sequence). V dropped 7 bases and J dropped 5; count of bases not matched to a gene: 7. As DNA, the CDR3 is TGTGCCAGTAAATTTCAGGGGGATACTGAAGCTTTCTTT. The encoded protein is CASKFQGDTEAFF. The full variable domain, rest sourced from reference TRBV19 and TRBJ1-1, is DGGITQSPKYLFRKEGQNVTLSCEQNLNHDAMYWYRQDPGQGLRLIYYSQIVNDFQKGDIAEGYSVSREKKESFPLTVTSAQKNPTAFYLCASKFQGDTEAFFGQGTRLTVV.

The rearrangement links TRBV7-7 to TRBJ1-2; D remains unclear. V lost 5 bases and J 4 bases, leaving 23 bases between the germline ends. In germline, CDR1 is SSHAT, CDR2 FNYEAQ (reference sequence). This CDR3 has 17 amino acids. The CDR3 protein is CASSLTNECRKTYGYTF. The CDR3 region has the DNA TGTGCCAGCAGCCTCACCAATGAGTGCCGAAAGACCTATGGCTACACCTTC.

This clonotype was counted ten times or more. The rearrangement links TRBV6-2 or TRBV6-3 to TRBJ2-1; 11 positions agree with TRBD2. This CDR3 is built from 14 residues. The trim removed 3 bases at V and 12 bases at J, leaving 7 bases unmatched. CDR1 is MNHEY, CDR2 SVGEGT, per germline. The CDR3 region has the DNA TGTGCCAGCAGTTATAGCGGGAGGGGTAGGGTGCAGTTCTTC. Its protein is CASSYSGRGRVQFF.

CDR3 nucleotide sequence: TGTGCCAGCAGCTGGTTCCCTAAGTGCCGAAAGACCTATGGCTACACCTTC. Translated: CASSWFPKCRKTYGYTF. The rearrangement joins TRBV7-7 to TRBJ1-2; D gene ambiguous. This CDR3 has 17 residues. Deletions cut 4 bases from V and 4 bases from J, with 22 bases between. In germline, CDR1 is SSHAT, CDR2 FNYEAQ (reference sequence).

This clonotype has ten or more counts. The chain has TRBV12-5 and TRBJ1-2, with D perhaps matching TRBD1 (6 bases). Trimming took off 1 base at V and 6 bases at J, with 18 bases between the two ends. This CDR3 comprises 16 residues. Germline V CDR1 and CDR2: LGHNT, FRNRAP. CDR3 residues: CASGLAQIDRLDGYTF. The CDR3 nucleotides read TGTGCTAGTGGTTTGGCCCAAATCGACAGGCTCGATGGCTACACCTTC.

On this clonotype: A much larger clone differs by one base, so this may be a read error. The conserved final phenylalanine or tryptophan is absent from the CDR3, which likely points to a read error. J is TRBJ1-2 and V is TRBV20-1; D is possibly TRBD1 (5 bases). V dropped 3 bases and J dropped 3 bases, with 11 bases sitting between them. This CDR3 region has 13 residues. CDR1 is DFQATT and CDR2 is SNEGSKA in the germline V gene (reference sequence). The CDR3 here is CSASSGRDYGYTS. The CDR3 nucleotides read TGCAGTGCTAGTTCCGGCAGGGACTATGGCTACACCTCC.

At least ten counts were recorded for this clonotype. The V call is TRBV7-1, the J call TRBJ1-2; D not certain. TRBV7-1 is recorded as an ORF, its role being uncertain. Trimming stripped 4 bases from V and 4 bases from J, with 22 bases between. CDR3 length: 17 amino acids. This CDR3 is CASSCRHHEGKTYGYTF. The CDR3 nucleotides read TGTGCCAGCAGCTGCCGACATCACGAGGGAAAGACCTATGGCTACACCTTC.

The chain's CDR3 is CASSWGQGTNIQYF. As DNA, the CDR3 is TGTGCCAGCAGCTGGGGACAGGGGACAAACATTCAGTACTTC. This sequence joins TRBV5-4 and TRBJ2-4; 10 bases fit TRBD1. J was trimmed by 6 bases and V by 3 bases; bases with no gene match: 3. The CDR3 extends over 14 amino acids. Germline V gene lookup returns CDR1 SGHNT and CDR2 YYREEE (reference sequence).

With regard to this clonotype: A much larger clone differs from this one at a single base, so this may be a read error. This sequence joins TRBV2 and TRBJ2-7; D is perhaps TRBD1 or TRBD2 (5 bases each). This CDR3 contains 13 residues. The germline CDR1 and CDR2 sequences are SNHLY and FYNNEI. CDR3 in amino acids: CASQGRESCEQYF. CDR3 DNA sequence: TGTGCCAGCCAGGGACGGGAATCCTGCGAGCAGTACTTC. Full variable domain (outside the CDR3, taken from reference TRBV2 and TRBJ2-7): EPEVTQTPSHQVTQMGQEVILRCVPISNHLYFYWYRQILGQKVEFLVSFYNNEISEKSEIFDDQFSVERPDGSNFTLKIRSTKLEDSAMYFCASQGRESCEQYFGPGTRLTVT.

This clonotype has ten or more counts. The CDR3 region has the DNA TGTGCCAGCAGTTTCGGCGGCCTGAGCACAGATACGCAGTATTTT. Translated: CASSFGGLSTDTQYF. The genes are TRBV7-9 and TRBJ2-3; D is unclear. This CDR3 is built from 15 residues. Trimming left V 6 bases short and J 0 bases short, with 13 bases between. The germline V gene encodes CDR1 SEHNR and CDR2 FQNEAQ (reference sequence).

This clonotype was seen many times. The chain employs TRBV12-2 and TRBJ1-2. TRBV12-2 is a documented pseudogene. The CDR3 spans 17 residues. The CDR3 DNA reads as TGTGCAAGTCGCTTACGAGAGACTCCACGAAAGACCTATGGCTACACCTTC. Amino acids: CASRLRETPRKTYGYTF.

This clonotype has at least ten counts. The final CDR3 position lacks the conserved phenylalanine or tryptophan, pointing to a likely read error. This chain connects TRBV16 to TRBJ1-2; D not resolved. Trimming removed 5 bases from V and 4 bases from J, with 23 bases in between. The CDR3 consists of 17 residues. Germline loops: CDR1 KGHSY, CDR2 FQNENV. For the CDR3, the DNA is TGTGCCAGCAGCGACACAGTGGTCGTTAGAAAGACCTATGGCTACACCGTC. Translating it yields CASSDTVVVRKTYGYTV.

On this clonotype: With a much larger clone just one base away, this may be a read error. The chain combines TRBV18 with TRBJ1-2; TRBD1 agrees at 7 bases. Germline CDR1 reads KGHSH; CDR2 reads LQKENI. The CDR3 consists of 14 residues. CDR3 in amino acids: CANSPTGRIDGYTF. In DNA, the CDR3 is TGTGCCAACTCACCGACAGGGCGGATTGATGGCTACACCTTC.